Below, 21 T cell receptor beta chains from the same sample are listed, as sequenced in a study of blood T cells in healthy people across ages. Sample-barcoded 5' priming and a J-beta primer mix drove a second PCR of 7 to 11 cycles. TCRdb ran MiXCR on the 5' RACE reads and lists one entry per CDR3 protein. Of some 1.7 million distinct CDR3 sequences detected, roughly 27% appear once; the ten largest clones hold about 8%. The sequencing input was blood. These receptors came from a woman aged 25 to 39 in good health.

The chain couples TRBV10-3 to TRBJ1-2; D possibly corresponds to TRBD1 (6 bases). The CDR3 is 13 amino acids. Germline V gene sequence: CDR1 ENHRY, CDR2 SYGVKD. Deletions cut 2 bases from V and 6 bases from J, with 10 bases between. The CDR3 DNA is TGTGCCATCAGTGAGCCAGGGGAACATGGCTACACCTTC. It translates to CAISEPGEHGYTF.

The V call is TRBV3-1, the J call TRBJ2-1, with D unclear. Deletions cut 4 bases from V and 9 bases from J, with 31 bases between. Per the germline V gene, CDR1 is LGHDT and CDR2 is YNNKEL (reference sequence). This CDR3 comprises 19 residues. In DNA form, the CDR3 reads TGTGCCAGCAGCCCACTCGGCGGATTTGGCAGGCGGCCTAAGGGTGAGCAGTTCTTC. This gives the protein CASSPLGGFGRRPKGEQFF.

This clonotype came up many times. The J gene is TRBJ2-5, the V gene TRBV12-3 or TRBV12-4; a possible D gene is TRBD2 (7 bases). The CDR3 contains 18 residues. Trimming took 0 bases from V and 1 from J, leaving 18 bases between them. The CDR3 bases are TGTGCCAGCAGTTTAGCAGGGGGGGACAAAAGTCGCCAAGAGACCCAGTACTTC. Its translation: CASSLAGGDKSRQETQYF.

This clonotype was found a few times. The chain has TRBV20-1 and TRBJ1-2, with TRBD1 identical over 10 bases. Trimming took 3 bases from V and 8 from J; bases not matched to a gene: 6. The CDR3 totals 13 residues. CDR1 and CDR2 from the germline V gene are DFQATT and SNEGSKA (reference sequence). The CDR3 is CSARGQGLRGYTF. CDR3 in DNA: TGCAGTGCTAGGGGACAGGGGTTGAGAGGCTACACCTTC.

The genes are TRBV2 and TRBJ2-3, with D perhaps TRBD1 (6 bases). Looked up from germline, CDR1 is SNHLY and CDR2 is FYNNEI. The CDR3 runs to 17 residues. The V gene lost 0 bases and the J gene lost 2 bases, with 15 bases spanning the gap. The CDR3 protein is CASSEARTETATDTQYF. The CDR3 DNA reads TGTGCCAGCAGTGAAGCGAGGACAGAGACCGCCACAGATACGCAGTATTTT.

The gene calls are TRBV6-6 and TRBJ2-1, with 14 bases aligning to TRBD2. There are 16 residues in the CDR3. Per germline, CDR1 MNHNY and CDR2 SVGAGI (reference sequence). J was trimmed by 9 bases and V by 6 bases; bases with no gene match: 10. This chain's CDR3 is CASSSTSGRGSGEQFF. CDR3 coding DNA: TGTGCCAGCAGCTCGACTAGCGGGAGGGGGTCTGGTGAGCAGTTCTTC.

As for this clonotype: With a much larger clone just one base away, this may be a read error. The V call is TRBV9, the J call TRBJ2-1; D is perhaps TRBD1 (7 bases). Trimming left V 0 bases short and J 2 bases short, with 15 bases between. Germline CDR1 SGDLS, CDR2 YYNGEE. CDR3 length: 17 residues. CDR3 nucleotide sequence: TGTGCCAGCAGCGTAGCCGTGGAGGGGACAGCCTACAATGAGCAGTTCTTC. It translates to CASSVAVEGTAYNEQFF.

V is TRBV20-1 and J is TRBJ2-7; D may correspond to TRBD1 or TRBD2 (5 bases each). Near its end, the DNA agrees better with TRBJ2-5, so the J call may be wrong. The CDR3 is made up of 14 amino acids. CDR1 DFQATT and CDR2 SNEGSKA come from the germline V gene (reference sequence). CDR3 sequence: CSAMGPPVRKTQYF. CDR3 coding DNA: TGCAGTGCAATGGGACCGCCGGTCCGGAAGACCCAGTACTTC.

The chain links TRBV29-1 to TRBJ2-3; 10 bases align to TRBD2. CDR1 is SQVTM and CDR2 is ANQGSEA in the germline V gene. The CDR3 has 17 amino acids. With 4 bases clipped from V and 3 bases from J, the junction kept 13 bases outside the gene matches. The DNA for the CDR3 is TGCAGCGTTGGACCTAGCGGGAGTTGGGGGGGAACAGATACGCAGTATTTT. Protein sequence: CSVGPSGSWGGTDTQYF.

This clonotype showed up just a few times. V gene TRBV20-1 combines with J gene TRBJ2-7, with 11 bases identical to TRBD1. This CDR3 is 15 amino acids long. Germline V CDR1 and CDR2: DFQATT, SNEGSKA (reference sequence). The J segment lost 2 bases and the V segment lost 5 bases, leaving 8 bases of the junction unmatched. CDR3 protein: CSARQRTGGTYEQYF. In DNA form, the CDR3 reads TGCAGTGCTCGGCAAAGGACAGGGGGCACCTACGAGCAGTACTTC.

There are a few counts of this clonotype. The chain combines TRBV3-1 with TRBJ2-1; 8 bases align to TRBD2. J gave up 7 bases and V 0 bases, and 8 bases lay outside the gene matches. CDR1 and CDR2 from the germline V gene are LGHDT and YNNKEL (reference sequence). The CDR3 is 16 residues long. The CDR3 region is CASSQDPSGRGNEQFF. For the CDR3, the DNA is TGTGCCAGCAGCCAAGATCCCAGCGGGAGAGGGAATGAGCAGTTCTTC.

V and J are TRBV20-1 and TRBJ1-1, with 7 bases aligning to TRBD1. This CDR3 has 14 residues. J gave up 4 bases and V 6 bases, and 11 bases lay outside the gene matches. In germline, CDR1 is DFQATT, CDR2 SNEGSKA (reference sequence). The CDR3 bases are TGCAGTGCATATCGACAGGGATTCGGCACTGAAGCTTTCTTT. This translates into CSAYRQGFGTEAFF.

This clonotype was counted only a few times. CDR3 sequence: CASSQDRVQHNEQFF. DNA of the CDR3: TGTGCCAGCAGTCAGGACAGGGTACAGCACAATGAGCAGTTCTTC. The V and J genes are TRBV6-2 or TRBV6-3 and TRBJ2-1, with 8 positions matching TRBD1. The V gene's germline CDR1 is MNHEY and CDR2 SVGEGT. The V gene end was trimmed by 5 bases and the J gene end by 5 bases; junction bases not matched to a gene: 8. The CDR3 is made up of 15 amino acids.

V and J are TRBV6-5 and TRBJ1-4; possible D gene TRBD1, 5 bases. Germline V gives CDR1 MNHEY, CDR2 SVGAGI. V was pared by 0 bases and J by 4 bases, with 9 bases between. This CDR3 contains 15 residues. The DNA for the CDR3 is TGTGCCAGCAGTTACTCAGGAGGGGATAATGAAAAACTGTTTTTT. Amino acid sequence: CASSYSGGDNEKLFF.

This clonotype was counted ten times or more. A much bigger clone sits one base away, suggesting this may be a read error. This rearrangement joins TRBV20-1 to TRBJ2-7, with TRBD1 identical over 8 bases. Germline assignment: CDR1 DFQATT and CDR2 SNEGSKA (reference sequence). This CDR3 region has 12 residues. The CDR3 sequence: CGARQGSYEQYF. The CDR3 DNA follows: TGCGGTGCTAGACAGGGGTCCTACGAGCAGTACTTC.

The gene calls are TRBV5-1 and TRBJ2-1, with 12 positions matching TRBD2. CDR1 and CDR2 (germline): SGHRS, YFSETQ. With V trimmed by 4 bases and J by 5 bases, 7 bases remained unmatched. The CDR3 length is 16 residues. The CDR3 here is CASSGLAGGLNNEQFF. The CDR3 nucleotides are TGCGCCAGCAGCGGCCTAGCGGGAGGGCTTAACAATGAGCAGTTCTTC.

This clonotype was observed a handful of times. The chain recombines TRBV12-3 or TRBV12-4 with TRBJ2-5; TRBD2 matches 12 bases. This CDR3 comprises 14 residues. V lost 7 bases and J lost 7; bases outside the gene matches: 7. CDR3 DNA: TGTGCCAGCACCGCTAGCGGGGGGGGAGGGACCCAGTACTTC. Translation: CASTASGGGGTQYF.

This clonotype was counted at least ten times. The rearrangement joins TRBV27 to TRBJ2-5, with 11 positions matching TRBD2. CDR3 size: 15 residues. Per germline, CDR1 MNHEY and CDR2 SMNVEV (reference sequence). V shed 5 bases, J shed 4 bases, and the junction held 6 bases outside the gene matches. Written as DNA, the CDR3 is TGTGCCAGCAGTCCCGGGACTAGCGGACGAGAGACCCAGTACTTC. The encoded protein is CASSPGTSGRETQYF.

The V and J genes are TRBV7-2 and TRBJ2-7; TRBD1 matches 7 bases. Germline V gene sequence: CDR1 SGHTA, CDR2 FQGNSA. J lost 2 bases, V lost 7 bases, and 8 bases had no gene match. The CDR3 runs 14 residues. The CDR3 DNA sequence: TGTGCCAGCAACAAAGGGACAGACCCCTACGAGCAGTACTTC. This codes for CASNKGTDPYEQYF.

In its sample, this clonotype was seen a few times. The V gene is TRBV28, the J gene TRBJ2-7; either TRBD1 or TRBD2 may supply D (7 bases each). The V and J ends lost 5 bases and 3 bases respectively, with 20 bases between them. From germline, CDR1 is MDHEN and CDR2 SYDVKM. There are 16 residues in the CDR3. CDR3 region: CASSTPTGEGNYEQYF. CDR3 sequence (DNA): TGTGCCAGCAGTACCCCAACAGGGGAGGGAAACTACGAGCAGTACTTC.

This clonotype was observed a few times. This chain links TRBV28 with TRBJ2-1, with a weak D call TRBD1 (5 bases). The V gene's germline CDR1 is MDHEN and CDR2 SYDVKM. Between the trimmed V and J ends, which lost 7 bases and 9 bases, there was a span of 19 bases. CDR3 length equals 14 residues. CDR3 region: CASTQRQGYREQFF. The CDR3 coding sequence is TGTGCCAGCACCCAGAGGCAGGGCTACCGTGAGCAGTTCTTC.